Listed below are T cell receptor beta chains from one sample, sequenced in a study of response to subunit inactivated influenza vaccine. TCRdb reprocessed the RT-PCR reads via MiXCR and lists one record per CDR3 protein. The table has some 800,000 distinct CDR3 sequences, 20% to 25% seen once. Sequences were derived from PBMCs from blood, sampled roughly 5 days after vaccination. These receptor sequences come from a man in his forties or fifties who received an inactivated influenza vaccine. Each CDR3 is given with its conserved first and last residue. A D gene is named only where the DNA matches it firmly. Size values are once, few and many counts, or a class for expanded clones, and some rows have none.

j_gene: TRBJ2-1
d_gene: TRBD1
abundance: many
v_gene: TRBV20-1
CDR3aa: CSARPGQGIGYNEQFF
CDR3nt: TGCAGTGCTAGACCGGGACAGGGGATCGGTTACAATGAGCAGTTCTTC

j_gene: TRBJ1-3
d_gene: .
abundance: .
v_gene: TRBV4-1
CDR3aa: CASSSPPRGNTIYF
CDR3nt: TGCGCCAGCAGCTCACCCCCAAGGGGAAACACCATATATTTT

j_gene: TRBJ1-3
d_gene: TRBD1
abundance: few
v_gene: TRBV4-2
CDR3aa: CASSRDRVNSGNTIYF
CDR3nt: TGTGCCAGCAGCCGGGACAGGGTCAACTCTGGAAACACCATATATTTT

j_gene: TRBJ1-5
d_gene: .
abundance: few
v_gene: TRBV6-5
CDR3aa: CASRLLPMSAYSNQPQHF
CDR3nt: TGTGCCAGCAGGTTACTACCTATGTCTGCGTATAGCAATCAGCCCCAGCATTTT

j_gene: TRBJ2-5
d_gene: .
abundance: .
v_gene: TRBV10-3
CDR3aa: CAISARLDSISYQETQYF
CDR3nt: TGTGCCATCAGTGCCCGTTTGGACTCGATTTCGTACCAAGAGACCCAGTACTTC

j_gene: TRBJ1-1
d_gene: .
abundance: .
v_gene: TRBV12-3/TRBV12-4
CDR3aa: CASSLGQPTEAFF
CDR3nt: TGTGCCAGCAGTTTAGGCCAGCCCACTGAAGCTTTCTTT

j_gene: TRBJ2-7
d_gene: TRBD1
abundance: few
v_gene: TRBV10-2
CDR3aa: CASKLDRTYEQYF
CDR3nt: TGCGCCAGCAAGTTGGACAGGACCTACGAGCAGTACTTC

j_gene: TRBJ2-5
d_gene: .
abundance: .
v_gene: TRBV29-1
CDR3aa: CSVEGRQGTQETQYF
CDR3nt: TGCAGCGTGGAGGGCAGGCAGGGGACCCAAGAGACCCAGTACTTC

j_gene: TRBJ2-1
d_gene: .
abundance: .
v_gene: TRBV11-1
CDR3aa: CASSLAMGRPSSYNEQFF
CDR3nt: TGTGCCAGCAGCTTAGCGATGGGTCGGCCCAGCTCCTACAATGAGCAGTTCTTC

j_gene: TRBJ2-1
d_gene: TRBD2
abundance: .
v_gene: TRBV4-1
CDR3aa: CASSYTSGSSAEQFF
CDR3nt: TGCGCCAGCAGCTATACTAGCGGGAGTTCGGCTGAGCAGTTCTTC

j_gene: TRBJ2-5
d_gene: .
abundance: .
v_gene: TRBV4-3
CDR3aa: CASSHPTALGETQYF
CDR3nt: TGCGCCAGCAGCCATCCCACGGCCCTGGGCGAGACCCAGTACTTC

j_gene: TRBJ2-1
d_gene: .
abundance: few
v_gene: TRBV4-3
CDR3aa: CASSQGRVYNEQFF
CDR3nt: TGCGCCAGCAGCCAAGGCAGGGTATACAATGAGCAGTTCTTC

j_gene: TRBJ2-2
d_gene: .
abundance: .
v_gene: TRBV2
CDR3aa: CASKSAGELFF
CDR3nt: TGTGCCAGCAAAAGTGCCGGGGAGCTGTTTTTT

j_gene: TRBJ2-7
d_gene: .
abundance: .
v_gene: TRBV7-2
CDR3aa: CASSLAQYGLLTYEQYF
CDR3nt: TGTGCCAGCAGCTTAGCGCAGTATGGACTATTGACCTACGAGCAGTACTTC

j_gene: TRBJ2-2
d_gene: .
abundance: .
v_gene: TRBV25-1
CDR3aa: CASSPLRYSTGELFF
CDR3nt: TGTGCCAGCAGTCCCCTTCGCTACTCCACCGGGGAGCTGTTTTTT

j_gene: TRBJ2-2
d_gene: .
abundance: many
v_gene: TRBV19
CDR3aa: CASSGPNTGELFF
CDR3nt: TGTGCCAGTAGCGGCCCAAACACCGGGGAGCTGTTTTTT

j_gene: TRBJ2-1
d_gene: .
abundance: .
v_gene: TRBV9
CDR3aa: CASSVGGEAHNEQFF
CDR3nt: TGTGCCAGCAGCGTAGGAGGGGAGGCTCACAATGAGCAGTTCTTC

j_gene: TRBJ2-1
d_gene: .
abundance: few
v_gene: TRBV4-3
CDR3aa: CASSQDTGLSYNEQFF
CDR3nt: TGCGCCAGCAGCCAAGATACCGGACTCTCCTACAATGAGCAGTTCTTC

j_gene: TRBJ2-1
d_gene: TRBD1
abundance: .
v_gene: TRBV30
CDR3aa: CAWSVGTGGGYEQFF
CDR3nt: TGTGCCTGGAGTGTCGGGACAGGGGGCGGGTATGAGCAGTTCTTC

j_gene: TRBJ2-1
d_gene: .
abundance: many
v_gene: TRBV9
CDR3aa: CASSVVGGSYNEQFF
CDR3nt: TGTGCCAGCAGCGTAGTGGGCGGGTCCTACAATGAGCAGTTCTTC

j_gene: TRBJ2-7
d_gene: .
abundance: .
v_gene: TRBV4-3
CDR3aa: CASSQERFWQGPYEQYF
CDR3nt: TGCGCCAGCAGCCAAGAGCGTTTTTGGCAGGGGCCCTACGAGCAGTACTTC

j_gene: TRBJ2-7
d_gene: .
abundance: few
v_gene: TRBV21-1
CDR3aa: CASSKRRYSGSTGEQYF
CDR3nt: TGTGCCAGCAGCAAAAGACGATATAGCGGGAGTACGGGCGAGCAGTACTTC

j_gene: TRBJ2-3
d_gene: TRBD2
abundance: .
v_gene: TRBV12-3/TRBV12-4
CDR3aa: CASNSGVTDTQYF
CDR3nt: TGTGCCAGCAATAGCGGGGTCACAGATACGCAGTATTTT

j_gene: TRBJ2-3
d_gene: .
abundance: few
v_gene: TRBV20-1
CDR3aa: CSARLASDTQYF
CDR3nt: TGCAGTGCTAGATTGGCCTCAGATACGCAGTATTTT

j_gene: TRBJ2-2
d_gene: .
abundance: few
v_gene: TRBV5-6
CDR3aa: CASSQLPGELFF
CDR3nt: TGTGCCAGCAGCCAATTACCCGGGGAGCTGTTTTTT

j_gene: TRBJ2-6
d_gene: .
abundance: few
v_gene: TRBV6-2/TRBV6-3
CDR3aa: CASSYTGTGANVLTF
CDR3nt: TGTGCCAGCAGTTACACTGGGACCGGGGCCAACGTCCTGACTTTC

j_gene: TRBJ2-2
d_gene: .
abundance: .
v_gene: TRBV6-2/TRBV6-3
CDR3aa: CASSYSPGGRDTGELFF
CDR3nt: TGTGCCAGCAGTTACTCCCCGGGGGGCCGGGACACCGGGGAGCTGTTTTTT

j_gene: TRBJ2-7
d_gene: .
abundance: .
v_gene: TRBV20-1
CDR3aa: CSARGGRAHEQYF
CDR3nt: TGCAGTGCTAGAGGCGGACGGGCTCACGAGCAGTACTTC

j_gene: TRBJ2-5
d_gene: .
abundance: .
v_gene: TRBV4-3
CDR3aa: CASSQGGKETQYF
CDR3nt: TGCGCCAGCAGCCAAGGGGGCAAGGAGACCCAGTACTTC

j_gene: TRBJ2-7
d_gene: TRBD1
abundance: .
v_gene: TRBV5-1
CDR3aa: CASSSGQGVSYEQYF
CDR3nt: TGCGCCAGCAGCTCGGGACAGGGGGTCTCCTACGAGCAGTACTTC

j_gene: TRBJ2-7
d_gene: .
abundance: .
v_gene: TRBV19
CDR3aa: CASSFLGGPNEQYF
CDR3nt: TGTGCCAGTAGTTTTCTCGGGGGGCCCAACGAGCAGTACTTC

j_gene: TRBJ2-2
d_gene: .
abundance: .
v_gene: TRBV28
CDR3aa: CATRPGGSRNTGELFF
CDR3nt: TGTGCCACCCGACCCGGGGGTAGCCGCAACACCGGGGAGCTGTTTTTT

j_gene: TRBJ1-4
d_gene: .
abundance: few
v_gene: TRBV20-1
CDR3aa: CSASRVNEKLFF
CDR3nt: TGCAGTGCGTCCAGGGTGAATGAAAAACTGTTTTTT

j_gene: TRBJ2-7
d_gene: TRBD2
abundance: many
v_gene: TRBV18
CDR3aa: CASSPGLAASYEQYF
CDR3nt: TGTGCCAGCTCACCTGGACTAGCGGCCTCCTACGAGCAGTACTTC

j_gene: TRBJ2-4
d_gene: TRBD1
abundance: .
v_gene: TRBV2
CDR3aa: CASRGDRNIQYF
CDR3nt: TGTGCCAGCAGGGGGGACAGAAACATTCAGTACTTC

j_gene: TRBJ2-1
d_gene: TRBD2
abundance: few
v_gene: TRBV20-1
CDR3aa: CSAFQSGGANEQFF
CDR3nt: TGCAGTGCATTCCAGAGCGGGGGGGCCAATGAGCAGTTCTTC

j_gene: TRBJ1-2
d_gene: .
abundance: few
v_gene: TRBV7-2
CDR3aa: CASSLTGLHLYGYTF
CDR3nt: TGTGCCAGCAGCTTAACAGGCCTACACCTGTATGGCTACACCTTC

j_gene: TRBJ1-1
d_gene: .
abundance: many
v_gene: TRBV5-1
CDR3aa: CASSLESPNTEAFF
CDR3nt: TGCGCCAGCAGCTTGGAATCTCCGAACACTGAAGCTTTCTTT

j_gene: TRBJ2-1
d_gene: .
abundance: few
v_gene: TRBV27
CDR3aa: CASSLWGRGTYNEQFF
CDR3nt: TGTGCCAGCAGTTTATGGGGTAGGGGGACCTACAATGAGCAGTTCTTC

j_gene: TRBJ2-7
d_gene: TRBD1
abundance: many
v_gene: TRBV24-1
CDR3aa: CATSDTGTANSYEQYF
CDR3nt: TGTGCCACCAGTGATACCGGGACAGCAAACTCCTACGAGCAGTACTTC

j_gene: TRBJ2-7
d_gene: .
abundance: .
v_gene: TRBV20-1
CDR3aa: CSATGNEQYF
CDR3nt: TGCAGTGCCACAGGGAACGAGCAGTACTTC

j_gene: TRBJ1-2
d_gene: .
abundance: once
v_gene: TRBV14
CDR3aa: CASSPRGTAYGYTF
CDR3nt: TGTGCCAGCAGCCCAAGGGGGACGGCCTATGGCTACACCTTC

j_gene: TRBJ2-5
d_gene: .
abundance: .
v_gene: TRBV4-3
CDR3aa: CASSQDLWQQETQYF
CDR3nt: TGCGCCAGCAGCCAAGATCTTTGGCAGCAAGAGACCCAGTACTTC

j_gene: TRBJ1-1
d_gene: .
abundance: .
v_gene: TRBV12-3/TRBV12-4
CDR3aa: CASRRTDWAFF
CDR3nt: TGTGCCAGCAGACGGACGGATTGGGCTTTCTTT

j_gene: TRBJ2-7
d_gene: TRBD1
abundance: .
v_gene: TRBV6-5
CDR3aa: CASSYREGGVYEQYF
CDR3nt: TGTGCCAGCAGTTACCGCGAAGGGGGCGTTTACGAGCAGTACTTC

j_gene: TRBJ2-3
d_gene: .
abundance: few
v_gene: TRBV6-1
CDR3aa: CATRRRDGTDTQYF
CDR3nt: TGTGCCACCCGGCGGCGGGACGGCACAGATACGCAGTATTTT

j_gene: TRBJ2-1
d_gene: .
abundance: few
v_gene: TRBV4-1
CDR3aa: CASSPKEPSYNEQFF
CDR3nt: TGCGCCAGCAGCCCGAAGGAGCCCTCCTACAATGAGCAGTTCTTC

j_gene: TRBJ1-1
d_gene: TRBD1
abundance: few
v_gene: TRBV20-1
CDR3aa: CSASRDRVTEAFF
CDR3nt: TGCAGTGCTAGTCGGGACAGGGTTACTGAAGCTTTCTTT

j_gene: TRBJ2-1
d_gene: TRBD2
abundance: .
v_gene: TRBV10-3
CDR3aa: CAINSGLAGGSSYNEQFF
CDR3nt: TGTGCCATCAATTCCGGGCTAGCGGGAGGCAGCTCCTACAATGAGCAGTTCTTC

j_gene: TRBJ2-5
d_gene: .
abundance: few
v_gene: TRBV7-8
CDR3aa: CASSLAIWGETQYF
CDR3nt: TGTGCCAGCAGCTTAGCGATCTGGGGGGAGACCCAGTACTTC

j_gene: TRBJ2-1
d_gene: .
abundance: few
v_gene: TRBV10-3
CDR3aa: CAISVNRDGSSYNEQFF
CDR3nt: TGTGCCATCAGTGTTAACAGGGATGGGAGCTCCTACAATGAGCAGTTCTTC

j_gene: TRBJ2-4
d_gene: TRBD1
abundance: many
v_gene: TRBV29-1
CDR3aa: CSVRSATGGGNIQYF
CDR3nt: TGCAGCGTTCGAAGTGCGACAGGGGGAGGGAACATTCAGTACTTC

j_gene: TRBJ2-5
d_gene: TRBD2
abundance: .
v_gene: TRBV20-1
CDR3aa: CSASRGELQETQYF
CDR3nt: TGCAGTGCTAGTCGGGGGGAACTCCAAGAGACCCAGTACTTC